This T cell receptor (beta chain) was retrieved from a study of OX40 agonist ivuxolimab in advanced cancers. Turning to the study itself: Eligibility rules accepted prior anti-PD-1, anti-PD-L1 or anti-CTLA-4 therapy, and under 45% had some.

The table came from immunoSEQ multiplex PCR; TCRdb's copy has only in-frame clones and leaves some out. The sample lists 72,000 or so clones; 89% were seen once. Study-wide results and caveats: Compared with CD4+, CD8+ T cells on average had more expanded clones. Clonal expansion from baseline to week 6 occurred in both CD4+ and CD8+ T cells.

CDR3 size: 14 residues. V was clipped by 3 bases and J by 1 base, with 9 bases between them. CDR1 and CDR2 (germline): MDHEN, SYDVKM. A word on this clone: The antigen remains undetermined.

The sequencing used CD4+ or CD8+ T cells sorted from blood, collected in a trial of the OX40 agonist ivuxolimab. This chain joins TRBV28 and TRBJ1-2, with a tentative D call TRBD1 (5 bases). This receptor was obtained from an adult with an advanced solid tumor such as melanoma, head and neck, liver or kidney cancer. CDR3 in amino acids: CASSFQGLNYGYTF. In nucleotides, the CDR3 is TGTGCCAGCAGTTTCCAGGGCCTTAACTATGGCTACACCTTC.